What follows are 21 T cell receptor beta chains derived from one specimen sequenced in a study of control samples from healthy donors and cancer patients. The protocol was immunoSEQ multiplex PCR, while the TCRdb copy is restricted to in-frame clones and leaves out a portion. The top ten clones hold 1.5% to 2.5% of a sample with 95,000 to 100,000 clones, approximately 82% of them seen once. The sequencing sample was made of blood. The receptors were gathered from a man aged 55-75 years in good health.

The sample holds one count of this clone. The rearrangement links TRBV7-6 to TRBJ2-6, with 9 bases fitting TRBD1. J was trimmed by 0 bases and V by 0 bases; bases with no gene match: 3. Germline loops: CDR1 SGHVS, CDR2 FNYEAQ. The CDR3 length is 18 residues. The CDR3 reads CASSLAGTGSSGANVLTF. The CDR3 DNA is TGTGCCAGCAGCTTAGCCGGGACAGGGAGCTCTGGGGCCAACGTCCTGACTTTC.

CDR3 residues: CASSLHRGLLQETQYF. DNA of the CDR3: TGTGCCAGCAGCTTGCATAGGGGGCTGCTACAAGAGACCCAGTACTTC. V and J are TRBV5-8 and TRBJ2-5, with TRBD1 matching over 7 bases. In germline, CDR1 is SGHTS, CDR2 YDEGEE. This CDR3 has 16 residues. After removal of 1 base from V and 2 bases from J, the junction contained 8 bases not matched to a gene.

This clone was counted a single time. This chain joins TRBV3-1 (or the pseudogene TRBV3-2) and TRBJ2-3, with D tentatively TRBD1 (6 bases). The V end was cut by 3 bases, the J end by 2 bases, with 12 bases between. The CDR3 is 15 residues long. CDR1 is LGHDT and CDR2 is YNNKEL in the germline V gene (reference sequence). CDR3 sequence: CASSHAQGHTDTQYF. CDR3 DNA: TGTGCCAGCAGCCACGCACAGGGCCACACAGATACGCAGTATTTT.

The chain's CDR3 is CASSYSGTASYEQYF. The CDR3 nucleotides are TGTGCCAGCAGTTACTCTGGGACCGCCTCCTACGAGCAGTACTTC. The gene calls are TRBV6-2 or TRBV6-3 and TRBJ2-7, with D perhaps being TRBD1 or TRBD2 (5 bases each). The CDR3 spans 15 residues. Germline V gives CDR1 MNHEY, CDR2 SVGEGT. Trimming left V 0 bases short and J 0 bases short, with 9 bases between.

The chain recombines TRBV7-6 with TRBJ2-2, with D possibly being TRBD1 (6 bases). Trimming removed 2 bases from V and 6 bases from J, with 16 bases in between. CDR1 is SGHVS and CDR2 is FNYEAQ in the germline V gene. There are 16 residues in the CDR3. CDR3 DNA sequence: TGTGCCAGCAGCTTATTTGCAGGGGAAGTATCCGGGGAGCTGTTTTTT. Encoded protein: CASSLFAGEVSGELFF.

This clone appeared a single time. The chain links TRBV5-1 to TRBJ2-5; 10 nucleotides match TRBD2. The J segment lost 2 bases and the V segment lost 3 bases, leaving 4 bases of the junction unmatched. The germline CDR1 and CDR2 sequences are SGHRS and YFSETQ. This CDR3 is 15 amino acids long. The CDR3 loop reads CASSSIAGGQETQYF. The CDR3 DNA sequence: TGCGCCAGCAGCTCGATAGCGGGGGGACAAGAGACCCAGTACTTC.

This sequence joins TRBV9 and TRBJ1-2; 9 bases agree with TRBD1. The CDR3 contains 15 residues. V was clipped by 0 bases and J by 7 bases; unmatched bases: 7. CDR1 is SGDLS and CDR2 is YYNGEE in the germline V gene. CDR3 sequence reads: CASSVVSGTGFGYTF. The DNA of the CDR3 is TGTGCCAGCAGCGTAGTTTCCGGGACAGGGTTTGGCTACACCTTC.

This chain links TRBV6-6 with TRBJ2-1; 10 positions agree with TRBD2. The CDR3 sequence is 15 residues long. The V gene end was trimmed by 6 bases and the J gene end by 1 base; junction bases not matched to a gene: 3. CDR1 is MNHNY, CDR2 SVGAGI, per germline (reference sequence). The CDR3 region is CASSGLAASYNEQFF. The CDR3 DNA reads as TGTGCCAGCAGCGGACTAGCGGCTTCCTACAATGAGCAGTTCTTC.

The chain has TRBV30 and TRBJ2-4; D is perhaps TRBD1 (6 bases). V lost 4 bases and J 0 bases, leaving 16 bases between the germline ends. This CDR3 is built from 16 residues. Germline CDR1 GTSNPN, CDR2 SVGIG (reference sequence). DNA of the CDR3: TGTGCCTGGACCATACAGGGTGCGGTAGCCAAAAACATTCAGTACTTC. This translates into CAWTIQGAVAKNIQYF.

This clone was seen just once. J is TRBJ1-1 and V is TRBV29-1; D is unresolved. V shed 7 bases and J shed 3 bases, with 15 bases lying between them. Germline loops: CDR1 SQVTM, CDR2 ANQGSEA. This CDR3 comprises 13 residues. In DNA form, the CDR3 reads TGCAGCGCTTCGACCGGGAAGGACACTGAAGCTTTCTTT. This translates into CSASTGKDTEAFF.

The gene calls are TRBV5-4 and TRBJ2-3; a possible D gene is TRBD2 (6 bases). The CDR3 loop spans 17 amino acids. V was clipped by 1 base and J by 3 bases, with 18 bases between them. Germline values: CDR1 SGHNT, CDR2 YYREEE (reference sequence). The CDR3 nucleotides read TGTGCCAGCAGCTTGACCGGGACTCCCATAGGTACAGATACGCAGTATTTT. Its protein is CASSLTGTPIGTDTQYF.

The chain joins TRBV6-5 to TRBJ1-4; TRBD1 matches 8 bases. The junction had 3 bases not matched to a gene; V was cut back by 5 bases and J by 4 bases. CDR1 MNHEY and CDR2 SVGAGI come from the germline V gene. The CDR3 has 14 residues. The CDR3 spells CASSHRGNNEKLFF. The CDR3 region has the DNA TGTGCCAGCAGTCACAGGGGGAATAATGAAAAACTGTTTTTT.

This rearrangement joins TRBV9 to TRBJ2-3; D is tentatively TRBD1 or TRBD2 (5 bases each). The CDR3 sequence is 14 residues long. The germline V gene encodes CDR1 SGDLS and CDR2 YYNGEE. V gave up 0 bases and J gave up 1 base, with 6 bases separating them. CDR3 protein: CASSVGDGTDTQYF. The CDR3 nucleotides are TGTGCCAGCAGCGTAGGGGACGGCACAGATACGCAGTATTTT.

This rearrangement joins TRBV19 to TRBJ1-6; D uncertain. CDR3 length equals 18 residues. The V end was cut by 0 bases, the J end by 8 bases, with 20 bases between. Looked up from germline, CDR1 is LNHDA and CDR2 is SQIVND (reference sequence). CDR3: CASSIDPPPEGLDSPLHF. The DNA of the CDR3 is TGTGCCAGTAGTATAGATCCCCCCCCGGAAGGGTTGGATTCACCCCTCCACTTT.

This clone has just one count. The chain couples TRBV6-5 to TRBJ1-2; D is unclear. Trimming removed 6 bases at V and 0 bases at J, with 8 bases between. The CDR3 sequence is 13 residues long. CDR1 and CDR2 (germline): MNHEY, SVGAGI. The CDR3 is CASRLEANYGYTF. The CDR3 nucleotides read TGTGCCAGCAGACTAGAAGCTAACTATGGCTACACCTTC.

On this clone: Germline is not matched at one junction end, which may reflect a read error. The chain employs TRBV4-1 and TRBJ1-6, with TRBD1 as a possible D gene (5 bases). The CDR3 loop spans 14 amino acids. Germline V CDR1 and CDR2: MGHRA, YSYEKL. CDR3 protein: CASGQGPRRTPLHF. CDR3 DNA: TGCGCCAGCGGCCAGGGACCGCGGAGGACACCCCTCCACTTT.

The rearrangement uses TRBV19 and TRBJ2-4; 10 nucleotides match TRBD2. The germline V gene has CDR1 LNHDA and CDR2 SQIVND (reference sequence). V lost 1 base to trimming and J lost 6 bases; unmatched junction nucleotides: 9. The CDR3 sequence is 17 residues long. CDR3 sequence (DNA): TGTGCCAGTAGTATAGCCGGGACTAGCGCCGGTGGAAACATTCAGTACTTC. It encodes CASSIAGTSAGGNIQYF. Complete variable domain (other parts from reference TRBV19 and TRBJ2-4): DGGITQSPKYLFRKEGQNVTLSCEQNLNHDAMYWYRQDPGQGLRLIYYSQIVNDFQKGDIAEGYSVSREKKESFPLTVTSAQKNPTAFYLCASSIAGTSAGGNIQYFGAGTRLSVL.

This chain connects TRBV27 to TRBJ2-7, with 10 nucleotides matching TRBD1. J lost 1 base, V lost 6 bases, and 6 bases had no gene match. CDR3 size: 15 residues. Per germline, CDR1 MNHEY and CDR2 SMNVEV (reference sequence). For the CDR3, the DNA is TGTGCCAGCAGCTTACTGGGACAGGGGTCCTACGAGCAGTACTTC. This codes for CASSLLGQGSYEQYF.

The V gene is TRBV15, the J gene TRBJ2-7; D is undetermined. Germline V lookup: CDR1 LNHNV, CDR2 YYDKDF (reference sequence). The CDR3 consists of 15 residues. The germline V and J ends were trimmed by 0 bases and 3 bases, with 12 bases remaining between them. The CDR3 region has the DNA TGTGCCACCAGCAGAGAGGTAGGGATCGACTACGAGCAGTACTTC. Amino acid sequence: CATSREVGIDYEQYF.

CDR3 DNA sequence: TGTGCCAGTCCGTTGACAGGGTACAATGAGCAGTTCTTC. Translation gives CASPLTGYNEQFF. The chain is built from TRBV27 and TRBJ2-1, with 7 nucleotides matching TRBD1. V shed 9 bases and J 4 bases; nucleotides not matched to a gene: 6. The CDR3 is made up of 13 amino acids. Germline CDR1 MNHEY, CDR2 SMNVEV (reference sequence).

The chain couples TRBV6-1 to TRBJ1-4; possible D gene TRBD1, 5 bases. The germline CDR1 and CDR2 sequences are MNHNS and SASEGT. Between the trimmed V and J ends, which lost 1 base and 8 bases, there was a span of 17 bases. The CDR3 runs 16 residues. The CDR3 loop is CASSEGTGTGREKLFF. Here the CDR3 DNA reads TGTGCCAGCAGTGAAGGGACCGGGACGGGGAGGGAAAAACTGTTTTTT.